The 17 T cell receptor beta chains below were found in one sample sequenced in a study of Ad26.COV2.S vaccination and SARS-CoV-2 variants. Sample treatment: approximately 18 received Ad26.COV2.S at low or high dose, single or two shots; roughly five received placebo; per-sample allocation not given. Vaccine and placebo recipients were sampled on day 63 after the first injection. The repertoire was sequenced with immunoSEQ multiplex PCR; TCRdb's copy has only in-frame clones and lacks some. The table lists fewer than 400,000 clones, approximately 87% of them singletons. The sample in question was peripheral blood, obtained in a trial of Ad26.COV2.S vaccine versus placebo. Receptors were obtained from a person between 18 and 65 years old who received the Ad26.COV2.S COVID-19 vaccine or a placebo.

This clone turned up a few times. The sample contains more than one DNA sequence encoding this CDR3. CDR3 sequence reads: CASSLGGSGNTIYF. The CDR3 nucleotides read TGTGCCAGCAGCTTAGGGGGCAGTGGAAACACCATATATTTT. V and J are TRBV7-2 and TRBJ1-3, with D possibly being TRBD1 (5 bases). There are 14 residues in the CDR3. V gave up 1 base and J gave up 3 bases, with 7 bases separating them. Germline lookup yields CDR1 SGHTA and CDR2 FQGNSA.

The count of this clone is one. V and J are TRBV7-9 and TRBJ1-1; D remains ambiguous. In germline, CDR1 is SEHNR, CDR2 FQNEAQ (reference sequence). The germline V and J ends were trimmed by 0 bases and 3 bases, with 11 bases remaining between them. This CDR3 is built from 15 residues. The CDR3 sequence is CASSLAGIEYTEAFF. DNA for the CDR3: TGTGCCAGCAGCTTAGCGGGGATAGAATACACTGAAGCTTTCTTT.

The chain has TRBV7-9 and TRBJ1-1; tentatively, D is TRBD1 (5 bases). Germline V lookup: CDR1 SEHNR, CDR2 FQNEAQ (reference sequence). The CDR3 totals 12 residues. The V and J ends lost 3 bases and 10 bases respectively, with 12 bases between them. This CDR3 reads CASSLTQGRAFF. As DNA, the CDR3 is TGTGCCAGCAGCTTGACCCAGGGTAGAGCTTTCTTT.

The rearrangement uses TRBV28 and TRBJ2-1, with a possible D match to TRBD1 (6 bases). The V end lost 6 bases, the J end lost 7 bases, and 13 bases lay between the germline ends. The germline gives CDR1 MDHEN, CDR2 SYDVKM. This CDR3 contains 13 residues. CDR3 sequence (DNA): TGTGCCAGCAGCAGGGGTGGTAGGAATGAGCAGTTCTTC. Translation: CASSRGGRNEQFF. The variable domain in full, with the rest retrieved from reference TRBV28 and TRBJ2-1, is DVKVTQSSRYLVKRTGEKVFLECVQDMDHENMFWYRQDPGLGLRLIYFSYDVKMKEKGDIPEGYSVSREKKERFSLILESASTNQTSMYLCASSRGGRNEQFFGPGTRLTVL.

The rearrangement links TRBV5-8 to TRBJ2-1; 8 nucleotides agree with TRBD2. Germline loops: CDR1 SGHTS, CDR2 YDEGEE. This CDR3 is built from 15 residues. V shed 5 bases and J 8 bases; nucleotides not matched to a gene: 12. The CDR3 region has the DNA TGTGCCAGCAGTCAGGGTAGCGGGACGGGCTATGAGCAGTTCTTC. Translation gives CASSQGSGTGYEQFF. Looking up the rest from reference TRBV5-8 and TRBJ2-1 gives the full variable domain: EAGVTQSPTHLIKTRGQQATLRCSPISGHTSVYWYQQALGLGLQFLLWYDEGEERNRGNFPPRFSGRQFPNYSSELNVNALELEDSALYLCASSQGSGTGYEQFFGPGTRLTVL.

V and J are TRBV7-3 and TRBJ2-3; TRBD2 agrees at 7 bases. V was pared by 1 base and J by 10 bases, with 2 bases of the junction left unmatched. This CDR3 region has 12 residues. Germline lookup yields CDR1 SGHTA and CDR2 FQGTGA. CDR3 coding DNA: TGTGCCAGCAGCTTAATTGGGGGGGCGCAGTATTTT. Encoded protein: CASSLIGGAQYF.

The CDR3 sequence is CATSEELADTQYF. The CDR3 DNA follows: TGTGCCACCAGTGAGGAGTTGGCGGATACGCAGTATTTT. This chain links TRBV24-1 with TRBJ2-3, with unresolved D. This CDR3 is 13 amino acids long. V dropped 4 bases and J dropped 6 bases, with 10 bases sitting between them. Germline V gene sequence: CDR1 KGHDR, CDR2 SFDVKD.

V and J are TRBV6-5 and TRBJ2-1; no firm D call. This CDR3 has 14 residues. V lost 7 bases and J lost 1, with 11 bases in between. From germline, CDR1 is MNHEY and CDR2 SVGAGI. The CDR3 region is CASMYADSYNEQFF. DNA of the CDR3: TGTGCCAGCATGTATGCGGATTCCTACAATGAGCAGTTCTTC.

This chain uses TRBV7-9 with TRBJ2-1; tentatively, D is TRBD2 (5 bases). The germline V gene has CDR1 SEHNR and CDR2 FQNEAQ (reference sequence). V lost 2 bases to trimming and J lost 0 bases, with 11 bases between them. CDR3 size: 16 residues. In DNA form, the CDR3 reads TGTGCCAGCAGCTTATTTCGGGGTCGCTCCTACAATGAGCAGTTCTTC. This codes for CASSLFRGRSYNEQFF.

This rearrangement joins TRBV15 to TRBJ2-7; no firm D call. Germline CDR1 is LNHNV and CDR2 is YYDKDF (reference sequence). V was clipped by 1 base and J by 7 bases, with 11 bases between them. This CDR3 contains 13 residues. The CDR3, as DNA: TGTGCCACCAGCAGAGTGCCGGCTAGTGAGCAGTACTTC. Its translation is CATSRVPASEQYF.

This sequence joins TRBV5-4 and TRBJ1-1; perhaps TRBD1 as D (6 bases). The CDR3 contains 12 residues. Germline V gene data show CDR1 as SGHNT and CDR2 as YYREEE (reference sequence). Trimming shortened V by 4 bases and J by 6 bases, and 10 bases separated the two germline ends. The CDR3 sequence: CASSGGAPEAFF. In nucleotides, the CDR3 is TGTGCCAGCAGCGGGGGGGCGCCTGAAGCTTTCTTT.

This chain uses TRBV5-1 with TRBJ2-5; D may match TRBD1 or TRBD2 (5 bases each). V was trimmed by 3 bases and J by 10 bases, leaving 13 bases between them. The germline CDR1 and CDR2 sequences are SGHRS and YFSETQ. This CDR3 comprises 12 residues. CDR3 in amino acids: CASSSPGPNQYF. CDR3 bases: TGCGCCAGCAGCTCACCGGGACCTAACCAGTACTTC.

The CDR3 protein is CASRPGAGVNEQFF. DNA for the CDR3: TGTGCCAGCAGACCAGGGGCGGGAGTCAATGAGCAGTTCTTC. This chain joins TRBV7-9 and TRBJ2-1, with a weak D call TRBD2 (7 bases). Trimming left V 6 bases short and J 6 bases short, with 15 bases between. Per the germline V gene, CDR1 is SEHNR and CDR2 is FQNEAQ (reference sequence). The CDR3 loop spans 14 amino acids.

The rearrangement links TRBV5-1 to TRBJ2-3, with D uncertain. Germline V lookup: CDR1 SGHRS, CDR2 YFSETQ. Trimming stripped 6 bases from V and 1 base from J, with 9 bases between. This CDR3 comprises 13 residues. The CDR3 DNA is TGCGCCAGCACCCGCAGCGGCACAGATACGCAGTATTTT. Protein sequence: CASTRSGTDTQYF.

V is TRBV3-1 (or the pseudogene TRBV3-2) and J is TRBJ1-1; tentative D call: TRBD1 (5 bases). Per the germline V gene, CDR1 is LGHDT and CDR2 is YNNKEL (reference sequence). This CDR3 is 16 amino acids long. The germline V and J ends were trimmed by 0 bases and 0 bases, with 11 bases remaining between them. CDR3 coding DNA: TGTGCCAGCAGCCAAGATGGGGGGGGGATGAACACTGAAGCTTTCTTT. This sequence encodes CASSQDGGGMNTEAFF.

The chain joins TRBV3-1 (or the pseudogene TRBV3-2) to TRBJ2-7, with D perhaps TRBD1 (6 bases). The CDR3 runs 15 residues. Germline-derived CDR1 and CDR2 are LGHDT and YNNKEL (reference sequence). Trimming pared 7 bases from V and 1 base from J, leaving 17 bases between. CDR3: CASTNGQQNSYEQYF. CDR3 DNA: TGTGCCAGCACAAACGGACAGCAAAATTCCTACGAGCAGTACTTC.

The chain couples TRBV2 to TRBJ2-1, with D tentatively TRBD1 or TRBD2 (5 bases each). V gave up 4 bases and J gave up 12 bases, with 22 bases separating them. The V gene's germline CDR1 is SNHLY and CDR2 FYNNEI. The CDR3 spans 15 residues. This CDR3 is CASSGTLGPRQGQFF. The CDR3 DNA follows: TGTGCCAGCAGTGGGACTCTGGGACCACGGCAAGGGCAGTTCTTC.